This T cell receptor beta chain appears in the sequencing data of a study of T cell clones after liver transplantation. Study at large: TCRbeta sequencing after a pre-transplant mixed lymphocyte reaction identified graft-donor-reactive clones, later tracked in post-transplant blood. Tolerance: complete withdrawal held at least one year, liver enzymes staying within twice normal.

CDR3 length equals 15 residues. Germline values: CDR1 MGHRA, CDR2 YSYEKL. Losses at the gene ends were 5 bases for V and 2 bases for J; bases not matched to a gene: 5. Here immunoSEQ multiplex PCR was the method, and the copy in TCRdb shows in-frame clones only, minus some. The data hold 53,000 or so clones, with roughly 84% observed a single time. Sequencing used CD4+ T cells from blood, obtained before liver transplant. The source is a human donor who received a liver transplant. The chain is built from TRBV4-1 and TRBJ2-3; 9 bases line up with TRBD1. CDR3 sequence: CASSSWTGATDTQYF. CDR3 sequence (DNA): TGCGCCAGCAGCTCCTGGACAGGGGCCACAGATACGCAGTATTTT.